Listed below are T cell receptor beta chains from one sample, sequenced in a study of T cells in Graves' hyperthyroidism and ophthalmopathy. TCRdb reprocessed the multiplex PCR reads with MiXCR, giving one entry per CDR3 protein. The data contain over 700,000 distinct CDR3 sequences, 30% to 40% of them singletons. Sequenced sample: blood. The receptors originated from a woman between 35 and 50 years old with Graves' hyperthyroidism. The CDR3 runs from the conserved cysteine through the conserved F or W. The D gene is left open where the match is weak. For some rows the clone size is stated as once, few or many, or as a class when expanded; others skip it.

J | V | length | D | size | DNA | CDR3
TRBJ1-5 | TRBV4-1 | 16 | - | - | TGCGCCAGCAGCCAAGGAACGGTCACGGGCAATCAGCCCCAGCATTTT | CASSQGTVTGNQPQHF
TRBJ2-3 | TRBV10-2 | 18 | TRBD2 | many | TGCGCCAGCAGTGAGGTCCTAGCGGGCTGGACTAGCACAGATACGCAGTATTTT | CASSEVLAGWTSTDTQYF
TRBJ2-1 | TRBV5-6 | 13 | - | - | TGTGCCAGCAGCCCGACAGGTACCTACGAGCAGTTCTTC | CASSPTGTYEQFF
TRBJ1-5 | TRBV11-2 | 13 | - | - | TGTGCCAGCAGCCAGGAGGCAGGTCAGCCCCAGCATTTT | CASSQEAGQPQHF
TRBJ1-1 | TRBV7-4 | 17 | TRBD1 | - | TGTGCCAGCAGCTACCGGGGACAGGGGGCAGGGAAAACTGAAGCTTTCTTT | CASSYRGQGAGKTEAFF
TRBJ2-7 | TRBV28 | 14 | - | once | TGTGCCACAGCCCGGTCCCTTGGTTCCCTCGAGCAGTACTTC | CATARSLGSLEQYF
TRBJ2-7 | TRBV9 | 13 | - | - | TGTGCCAGCAGCGTAGGAGGGTTCCGCGAGCAGTACTTC | CASSVGGFREQYF
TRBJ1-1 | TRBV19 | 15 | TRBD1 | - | TGTGCCAGTAGTCGTCACGGGACAGGGAACACTGAAGCTTTCTTT | CASSRHGTGNTEAFF
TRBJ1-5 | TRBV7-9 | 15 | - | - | TGTGCCAGCAGCGGGAGTAGCGGTGGCAATCAGCCCCAGCATTTT | CASSGSSGGNQPQHF
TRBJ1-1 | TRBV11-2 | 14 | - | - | TGTGCCAGCAGCCAAGCCGCTGGGGAAGAAGAAGCTTTCTTT | CASSQAAGEEEAFF
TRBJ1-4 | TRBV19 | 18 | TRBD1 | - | TGTGCCAGTAGTACCCGTCCGGGACAGGGGAATTTGGATGAAAAACTGTTTTTT | CASSTRPGQGNLDEKLFF
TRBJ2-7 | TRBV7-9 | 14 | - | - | TGTGCCAGCAGTTTGGGACGGGAGTACTACGAGCAGTACTTC | CASSLGREYYEQYF
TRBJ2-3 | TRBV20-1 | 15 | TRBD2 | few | TGCAGTGCGAGCCGAGGACTAGCGGGCGGAGATACGCAGTATTTT | CSASRGLAGGDTQYF
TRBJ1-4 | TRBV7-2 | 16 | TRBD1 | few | TGTGCCAGCAGCCGAAGGACAGGGGGCGGTAATGAAAAACTGTTTTTT | CASSRRTGGGNEKLFF
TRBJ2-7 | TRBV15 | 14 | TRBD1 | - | TGTGCCACCAGCACTACAGGGGAGCGGTACGAGCAGTACTTC | CATSTTGERYEQYF
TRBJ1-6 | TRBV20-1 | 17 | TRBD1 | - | TGCAGTGCTAGAAAAGGGAGGACAGGGTTTTATAATTCACCCCTCCACTTT | CSARKGRTGFYNSPLHF
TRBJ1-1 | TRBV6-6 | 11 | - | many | TGTGCCAGGGAAACCAAGGCTGAAGCTTTCTTT | CARETKAEAFF
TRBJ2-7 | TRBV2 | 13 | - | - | TGTGCCAGTAAACAGGGACCCCCCTACGAGCAGTACTTC | CASKQGPPYEQYF
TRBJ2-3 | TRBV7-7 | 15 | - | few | TGTGCTAGCAGCTTCGGCTGGAGCGGCACAGATACGCAGTATTTT | CASSFGWSGTDTQYF
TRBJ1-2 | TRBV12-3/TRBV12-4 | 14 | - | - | TGTGCCAGCAGTCCTCGCCGGTCCCCATATGGCTACACCTTC | CASSPRRSPYGYTF
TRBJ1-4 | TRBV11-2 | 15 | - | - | TGTGCCAGCAGCACACCCAAGGGGTTAGGGGGAAAACTGTTTTTT | CASSTPKGLGGKLFF
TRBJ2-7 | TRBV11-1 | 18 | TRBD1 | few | TGTGCCAGCAGCTCCACCCCTGCGGAGAGGGGGCATGACTACGAGCAGTACTTC | CASSSTPAERGHDYEQYF
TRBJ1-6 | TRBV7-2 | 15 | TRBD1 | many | TGTGCCAGCAGCTTGGGGACAGGGGCCAATTCACCCCTCCACTTT | CASSLGTGANSPLHF
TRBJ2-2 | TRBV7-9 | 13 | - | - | TGTGCCAGCAGCCCTCGGGGTGCCGGGGAGCTGTTTTTT | CASSPRGAGELFF
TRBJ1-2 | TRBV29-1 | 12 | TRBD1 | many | TGCAGCGTCAGACAGGGCTTGAATGGCTACACCTTC | CSVRQGLNGYTF
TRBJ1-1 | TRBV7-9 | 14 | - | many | TGTGCCAGCAGCTTAGTGCAGATGAACACTGAAGCTTTCTTT | CASSLVQMNTEAFF
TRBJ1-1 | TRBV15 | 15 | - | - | TGTGCCACCAGCAGAGAGAAGGGGGGGAAAGAGGAGGCTTTCTTT | CATSREKGGKEEAFF
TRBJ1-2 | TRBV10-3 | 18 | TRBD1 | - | TGTGCCACCAGTGATTCCAGCGGGACAGGGGGTGTAGACTATGGCTACACCTTC | CATSDSSGTGGVDYGYTF
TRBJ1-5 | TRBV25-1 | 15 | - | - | TGTGCCAGCAGCCCCACCCAACCCCCCAATCAGCCCCAGCATTTT | CASSPTQPPNQPQHF
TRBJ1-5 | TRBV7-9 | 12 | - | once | TGCGCCAGCAGCTTAGAAAACCGGCCCCAGCATTTT | CASSLENRPQHF